A selection of T cell receptor beta chains follows, all from one sample in a study of shared clonotypes between healthy human individuals. Sequenced by immunoSEQ multiplex PCR; TCRdb stores in-frame clones only, minus some. Here the sample spans fewer than 3 million clones, roughly 92% being singletons. Sequencing used naive CD4+ T cells from PBMCs. The origin of the receptors is a young man in good health. Some clones in this sample may be carry-over from other donors' samples. The CDR3 runs from the conserved cysteine through the conserved F or W. D genes are given only for firm matches. The listing skips clone size in some rows; elsewhere it reads once, few, many or a size class.

cdr3_nt cdr3_aa v_call clone_size d_call j_call
TGTGCCTTGGCCGGGACTACCACAGATACGCAGTATTTT CALAGTTTDTQYF TRBV30 - TRBD2 TRBJ2-3
TGTGCCAGCAGTTTACTAGGACGGGCGAGCTCCTATAATTCACCCCTCCACTTT CASSLLGRASSYNSPLHF TRBV28 - - TRBJ1-6
TGTGCCAGCAGCGTGGGGACTAGCGGGATTAATGAGCAGTTCTTC CASSVGTSGINEQFF TRBV9 - TRBD2 TRBJ2-1
TGTGCCAGCAGTTTAGGGACAGCGGAGCAGTACTTC CASSLGTAEQYF TRBV28 - TRBD1 TRBJ2-7
TGTGCCAGCAGCCCCGAGGTCTTATTCGGCTACACCTTC CASSPEVLFGYTF TRBV7-9 - - TRBJ1-2
TGTGCCAGCAGCCTAGGACAGGCAAGCACAGATACGCAGTATTTT CASSLGQASTDTQYF TRBV11-3 once TRBD1 TRBJ2-3
TGTGCCTGGAGTGTAGGACAGCTACTAGCCAAAAACATTCAGTACTTC CAWSVGQLLAKNIQYF TRBV30 once - TRBJ2-4
TGTGCCAGCAGAATAGGACTAGCGGGCTCCTACGAGCAGTACTTC CASRIGLAGSYEQYF TRBV27 - TRBD2 TRBJ2-7
TGTGCCAGCACCTATCGTAGCAGGGGGCTTAGGAATGAGCAGTTCTTC CASTYRSRGLRNEQFF TRBV11-2 once TRBD1 TRBJ2-1
TGTGCCAGCTCACCAGGGGAAGCTAGAAACACTGAAGCTTTCTTT CASSPGEARNTEAFF TRBV18 few - TRBJ1-1